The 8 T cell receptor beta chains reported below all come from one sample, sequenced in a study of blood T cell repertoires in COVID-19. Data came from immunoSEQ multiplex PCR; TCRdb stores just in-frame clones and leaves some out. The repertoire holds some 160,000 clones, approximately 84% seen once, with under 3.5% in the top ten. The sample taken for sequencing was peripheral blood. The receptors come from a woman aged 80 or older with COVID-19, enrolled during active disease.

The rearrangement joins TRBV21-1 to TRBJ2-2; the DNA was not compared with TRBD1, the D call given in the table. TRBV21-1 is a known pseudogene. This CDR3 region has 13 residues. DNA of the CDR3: TGTGCCAGGAGACAGGGGGGCACCGGGGAGCTGTTTTTT. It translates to CARRQGGTGELFF.

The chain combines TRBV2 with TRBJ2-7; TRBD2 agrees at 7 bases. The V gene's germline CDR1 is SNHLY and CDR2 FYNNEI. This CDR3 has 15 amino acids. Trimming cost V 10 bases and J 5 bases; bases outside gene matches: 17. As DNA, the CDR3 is TGTGCCACCTTGGGCGCGGGGGACGGTTGGAACGAGCAGTACTTC. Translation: CATLGAGDGWNEQYF.

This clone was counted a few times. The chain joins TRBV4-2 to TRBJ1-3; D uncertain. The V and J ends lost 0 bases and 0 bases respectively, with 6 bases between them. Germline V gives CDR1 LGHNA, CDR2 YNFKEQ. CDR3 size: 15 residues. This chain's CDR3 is CASSQDFGSGNTIYF. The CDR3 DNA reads TGTGCCAGCAGCCAAGATTTCGGCTCTGGAAACACCATATATTTT.

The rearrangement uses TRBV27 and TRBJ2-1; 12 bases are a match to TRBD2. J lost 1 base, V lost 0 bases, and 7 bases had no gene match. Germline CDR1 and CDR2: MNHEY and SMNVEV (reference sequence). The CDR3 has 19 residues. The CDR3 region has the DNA TGTGCCAGCAGTTTATCAAGTCTAGCGGGAGGGCCTTCCTACAATGAGCAGTTCTTC. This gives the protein CASSLSSLAGGPSYNEQFF.

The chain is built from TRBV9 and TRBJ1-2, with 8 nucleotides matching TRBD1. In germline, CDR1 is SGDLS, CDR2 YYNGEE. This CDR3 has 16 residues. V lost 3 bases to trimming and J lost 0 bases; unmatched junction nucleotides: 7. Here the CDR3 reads CASSAGQGITNYGYTF. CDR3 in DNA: TGTGCCAGCAGCGCCGGACAGGGAATAACTAACTATGGCTACACCTTC.

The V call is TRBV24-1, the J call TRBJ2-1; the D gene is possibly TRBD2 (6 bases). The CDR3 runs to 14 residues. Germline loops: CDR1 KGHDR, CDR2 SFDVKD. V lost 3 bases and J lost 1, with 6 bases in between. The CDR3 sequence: CATSDAGSYNEQFF. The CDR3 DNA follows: TGTGCCACCAGTGATGCGGGGTCCTACAATGAGCAGTTCTTC.

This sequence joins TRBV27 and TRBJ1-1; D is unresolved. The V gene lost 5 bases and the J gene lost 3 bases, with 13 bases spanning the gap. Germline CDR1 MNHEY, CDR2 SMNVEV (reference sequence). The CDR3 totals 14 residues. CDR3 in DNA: TGTGCCAGCAGTCCTCAGGCCGCCTACACTGAAGCTTTCTTT. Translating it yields CASSPQAAYTEAFF.

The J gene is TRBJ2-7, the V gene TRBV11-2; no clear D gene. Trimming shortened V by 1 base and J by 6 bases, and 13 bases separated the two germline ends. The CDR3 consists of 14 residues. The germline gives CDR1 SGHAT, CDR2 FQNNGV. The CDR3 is CASSLARALGEQYF. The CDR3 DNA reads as TGTGCCAGCAGCTTAGCTCGAGCCCTCGGCGAGCAGTACTTC.